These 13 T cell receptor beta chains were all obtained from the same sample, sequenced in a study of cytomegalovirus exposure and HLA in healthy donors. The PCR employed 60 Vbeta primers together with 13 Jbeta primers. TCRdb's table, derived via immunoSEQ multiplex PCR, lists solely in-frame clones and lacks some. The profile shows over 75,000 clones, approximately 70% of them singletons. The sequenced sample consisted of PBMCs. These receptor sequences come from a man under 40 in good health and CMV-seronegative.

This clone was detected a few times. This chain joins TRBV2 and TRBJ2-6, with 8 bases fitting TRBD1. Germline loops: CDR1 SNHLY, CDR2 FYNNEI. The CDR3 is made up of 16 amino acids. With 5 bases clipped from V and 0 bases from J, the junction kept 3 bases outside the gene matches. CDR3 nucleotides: TGTGCCAGCAGTACAGGGGGACCCTCTGGGGCCAACGTCCTGACTTTC. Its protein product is CASSTGGPSGANVLTF.

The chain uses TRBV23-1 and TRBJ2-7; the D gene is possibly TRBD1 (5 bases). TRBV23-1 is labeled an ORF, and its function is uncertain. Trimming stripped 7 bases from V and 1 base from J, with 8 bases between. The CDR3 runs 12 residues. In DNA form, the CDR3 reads TGCGCCAGCACCACAGGTTCCTACGAGCAGTACTTC. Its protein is CASTTGSYEQYF.

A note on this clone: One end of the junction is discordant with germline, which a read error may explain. CDR3 coding DNA: TGCGCCGGCAGTTATGACTTAATTGGGGCCAACGTCCTGACTTTC. It is translated as CAGSYDLIGANVLTF. The genes are TRBV5-1 and TRBJ2-6; no firm D call. The CDR3 has 15 amino acids. CDR1 and CDR2 from the germline V gene are SGHRS and YFSETQ.

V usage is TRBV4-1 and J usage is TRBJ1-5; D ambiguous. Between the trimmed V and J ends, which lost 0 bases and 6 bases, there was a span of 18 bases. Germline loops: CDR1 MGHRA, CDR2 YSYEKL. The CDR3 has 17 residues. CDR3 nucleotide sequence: TGCGCCAGCAGCCAAGATGTAGTGGAGGGCTTTCGTCAGCCCCAGCATTTT. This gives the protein CASSQDVVEGFRQPQHF.

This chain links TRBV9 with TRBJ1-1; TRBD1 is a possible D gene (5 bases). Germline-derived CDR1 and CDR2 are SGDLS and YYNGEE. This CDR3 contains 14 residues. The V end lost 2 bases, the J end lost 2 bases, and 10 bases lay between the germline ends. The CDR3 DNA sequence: TGTGCCAGCAGCGTGGGGCCTATAAACACTGAAGCTTTCTTT. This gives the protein CASSVGPINTEAFF. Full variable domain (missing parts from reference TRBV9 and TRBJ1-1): DSGVTQTPKHLITATGQRVTLRCSPRSGDLSVYWYQQSLDQGLQFLIQYYNGEERAKGNILERFSAQQFPDLHSELNLSSLELGDSALYFCASSVGPINTEAFFGQGTRLTVV.

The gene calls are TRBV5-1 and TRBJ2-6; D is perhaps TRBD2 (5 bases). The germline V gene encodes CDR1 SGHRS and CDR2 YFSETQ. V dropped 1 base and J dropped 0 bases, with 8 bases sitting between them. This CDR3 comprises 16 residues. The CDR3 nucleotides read TGCGCCAGCAGCTTGACCGGGGACTCTGGGGCCAACGTCCTGACTTTC. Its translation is CASSLTGDSGANVLTF.

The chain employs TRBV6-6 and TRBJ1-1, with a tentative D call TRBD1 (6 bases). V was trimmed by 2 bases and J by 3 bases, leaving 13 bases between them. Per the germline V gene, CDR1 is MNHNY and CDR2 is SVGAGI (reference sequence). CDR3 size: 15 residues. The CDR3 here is CASSYRQEGDTEAFF. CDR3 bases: TGTGCCAGCAGTTACAGACAGGAAGGGGACACTGAAGCTTTCTTT.

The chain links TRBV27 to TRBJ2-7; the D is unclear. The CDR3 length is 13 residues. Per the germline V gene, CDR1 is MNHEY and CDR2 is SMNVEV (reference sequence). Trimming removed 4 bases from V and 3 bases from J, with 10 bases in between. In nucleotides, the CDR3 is TGTGCCAGCAGTTCCGGTCCTGGCTACGAGCAGTACTTC. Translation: CASSSGPGYEQYF.

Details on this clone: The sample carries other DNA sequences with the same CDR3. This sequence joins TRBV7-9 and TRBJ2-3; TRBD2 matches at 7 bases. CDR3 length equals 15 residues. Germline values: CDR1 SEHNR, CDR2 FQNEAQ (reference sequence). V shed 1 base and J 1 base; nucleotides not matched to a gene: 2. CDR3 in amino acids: CASSLVAGGTDTQYF. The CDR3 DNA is TGTGCCAGCAGCTTAGTTGCGGGAGGCACAGATACGCAGTATTTT.

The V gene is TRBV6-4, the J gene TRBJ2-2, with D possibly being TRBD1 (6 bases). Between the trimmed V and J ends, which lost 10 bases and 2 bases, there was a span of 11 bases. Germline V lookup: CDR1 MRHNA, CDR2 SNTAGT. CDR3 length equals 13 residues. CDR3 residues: CATSTGNTGELFF. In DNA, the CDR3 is TGTGCCACATCGACAGGAAACACCGGGGAGCTGTTTTTT.

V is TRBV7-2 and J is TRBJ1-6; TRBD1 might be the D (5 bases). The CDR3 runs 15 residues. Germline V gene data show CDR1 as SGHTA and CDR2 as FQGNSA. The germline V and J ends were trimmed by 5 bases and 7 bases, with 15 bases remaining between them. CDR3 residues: CASSQMGLENSPLHF. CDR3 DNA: TGTGCCAGCAGCCAGATGGGACTCGAAAATTCACCCCTCCACTTT. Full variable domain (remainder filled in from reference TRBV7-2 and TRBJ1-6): GAGVSQSPSNKVTEKGKDVELRCDPISGHTALYWYRQSLGQGLEFLIYFQGNSAPDKSGLPSDRFSAERTGGSVSTLTIQRTQQEDSAVYLCASSQMGLENSPLHFGNGTRLTVT.

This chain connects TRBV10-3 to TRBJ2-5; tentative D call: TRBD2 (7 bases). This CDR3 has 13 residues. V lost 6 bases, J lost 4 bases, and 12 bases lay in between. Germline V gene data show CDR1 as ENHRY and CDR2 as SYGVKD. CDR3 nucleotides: TGTGCCATCAGGGGGGGGCCGGGAGAGACCCAGTACTTC. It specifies CAIRGGPGETQYF.

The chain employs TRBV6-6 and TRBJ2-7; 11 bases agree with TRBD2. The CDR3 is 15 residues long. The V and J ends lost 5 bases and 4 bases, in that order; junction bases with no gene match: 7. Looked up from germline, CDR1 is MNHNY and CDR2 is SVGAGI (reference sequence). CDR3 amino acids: CASSISPSGRYEQYF. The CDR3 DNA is TGTGCCAGCAGTATATCCCCTAGCGGGAGGTACGAGCAGTACTTC.